This TCR beta chain was captured by sequencing in a study of T cells of healthy individuals. TCRdb re-called the 5' RACE reads through MiXCR, storing one row per CDR3 protein. The profile shows 40,000 to 65,000 distinct CDR3 sequences, under 15% of them singletons. The CDR3 is 14 residues long. The junction had 9 bases not matched to a gene; V was cut back by 4 bases and J by 10 bases. Germline assignment: CDR1 LGHNA and CDR2 YSLEER. This TCR was sampled from a human donor in good health. The chain has TRBV4-3 and TRBJ2-1; TRBD1 agrees at 8 bases. In DNA, the CDR3 is TGCGCCAGCAGCCCCCTCTTACAGGGGGACGAGCAGTTCTTC. Its translation: CASSPLLQGDEQFF.